Following are 3 T cell receptor beta chains from one sample sequenced in a study of blood T cell repertoires in COVID-19. Clones were read by immunoSEQ multiplex PCR, and TCRdb kept only the in-frame ones, dropping some. Of 130,000 or so clones in the sample, more than 70% are singletons; the top ten hold roughly 7.3%. Input material: peripheral blood. These receptors were collected from a human donor in a cohort sampled during active COVID-19.

The chain uses TRBV11-2 and TRBJ2-7; 7 nucleotides agree with TRBD1. The V gene end was trimmed by 1 base and the J gene end by 6 bases; junction bases not matched to a gene: 6. The CDR3 is 14 amino acids. CDR1 is SGHAT and CDR2 is FQNNGV in the germline V gene. This chain's CDR3 is CASSLGDSLSEQYF. The CDR3 nucleotides are TGTGCCAGCAGCTTAGGGGACAGTTTGTCCGAGCAGTACTTC. The whole variable domain, remainder taken from reference TRBV11-2 and TRBJ2-7, is EAGVAQSPRYKIIEKRQSVAFWCNPISGHATLYWYQQILGQGPKLLIQFQNNGVVDDSQLPKDRFSAERLKGVDSTLKIQPAKLEDSAVYLCASSLGDSLSEQYFGPGTRLTVT.

The chain has TRBV11-2 and TRBJ2-7, with 7 bases lining up with TRBD1. V lost 1 base, J lost 2 bases, and 8 bases stayed unmatched. This CDR3 has 16 residues. The germline gives CDR1 SGHAT, CDR2 FQNNGV. In nucleotides, the CDR3 is TGTGCCAGCAGCTTAGTGAGGGACAGTCTAACCTACGAGCAGTACTTC. Translated, it gives CASSLVRDSLTYEQYF.

The chain joins TRBV6-5 to TRBJ1-6, with D uncertain. CDR3 length: 14 amino acids. The V gene lost 6 bases and the J gene lost 9 bases, with 15 bases spanning the gap. Germline loops: CDR1 MNHEY, CDR2 SVGAGI. CDR3 in DNA: TGTGCCAGCAGCTCGACCGGCCGGGGTTCACCCCTCCACTTT. Protein product: CASSSTGRGSPLHF.